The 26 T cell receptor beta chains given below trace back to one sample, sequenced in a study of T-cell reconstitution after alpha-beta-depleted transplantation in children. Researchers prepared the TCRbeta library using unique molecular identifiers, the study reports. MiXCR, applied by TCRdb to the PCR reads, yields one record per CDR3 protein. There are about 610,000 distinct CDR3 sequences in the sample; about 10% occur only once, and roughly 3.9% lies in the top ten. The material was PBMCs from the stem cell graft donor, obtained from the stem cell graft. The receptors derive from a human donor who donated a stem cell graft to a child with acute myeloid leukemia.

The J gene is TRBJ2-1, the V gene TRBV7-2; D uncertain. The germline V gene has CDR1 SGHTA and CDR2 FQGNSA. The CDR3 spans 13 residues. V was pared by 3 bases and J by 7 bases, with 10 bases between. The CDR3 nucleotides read TGTGCCAGCAGCTTCACTCCGAGGAATGAGCAGTTCTTC. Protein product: CASSFTPRNEQFF.

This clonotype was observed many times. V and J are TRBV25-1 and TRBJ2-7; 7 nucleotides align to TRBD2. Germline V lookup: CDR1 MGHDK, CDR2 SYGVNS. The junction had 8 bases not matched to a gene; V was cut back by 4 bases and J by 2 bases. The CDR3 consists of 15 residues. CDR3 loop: CASSGEGTRTYEQYF. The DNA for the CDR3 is TGTGCCAGCAGTGGGGAGGGTACCCGGACCTACGAGCAGTACTTC.

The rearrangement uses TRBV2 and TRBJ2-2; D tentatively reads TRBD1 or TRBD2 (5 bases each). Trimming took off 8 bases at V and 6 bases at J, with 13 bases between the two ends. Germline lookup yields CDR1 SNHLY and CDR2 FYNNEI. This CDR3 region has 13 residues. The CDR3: CASRDPPAGELFF. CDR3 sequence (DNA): TGTGCCAGCCGGGACCCTCCGGCCGGGGAGCTGTTTTTT.

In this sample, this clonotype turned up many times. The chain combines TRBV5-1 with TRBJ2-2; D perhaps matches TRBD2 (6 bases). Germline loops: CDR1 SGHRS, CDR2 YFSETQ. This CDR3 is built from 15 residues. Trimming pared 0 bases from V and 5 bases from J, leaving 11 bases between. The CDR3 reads CASSLGLDQTGELFF. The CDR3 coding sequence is TGCGCCAGCAGCTTGGGACTAGATCAAACCGGGGAGCTGTTTTTT.

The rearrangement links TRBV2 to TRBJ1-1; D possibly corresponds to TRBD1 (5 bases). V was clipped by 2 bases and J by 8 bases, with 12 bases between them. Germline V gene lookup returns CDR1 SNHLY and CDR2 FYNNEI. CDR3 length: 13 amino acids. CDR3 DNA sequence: TGTGCCAGCAGTGAAAACAGGTTGACAGAAGCTTTCTTT. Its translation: CASSENRLTEAFF.

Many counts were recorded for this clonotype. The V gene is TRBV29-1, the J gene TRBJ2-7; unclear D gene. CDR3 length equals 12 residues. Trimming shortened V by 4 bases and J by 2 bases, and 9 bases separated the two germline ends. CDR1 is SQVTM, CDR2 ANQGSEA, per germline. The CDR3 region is CSVVGDPYEQYF. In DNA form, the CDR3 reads TGCAGCGTTGTTGGGGATCCCTACGAGCAGTACTTC.

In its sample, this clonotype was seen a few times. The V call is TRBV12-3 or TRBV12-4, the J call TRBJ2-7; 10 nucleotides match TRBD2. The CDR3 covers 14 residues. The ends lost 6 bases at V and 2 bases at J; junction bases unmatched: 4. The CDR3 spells CASRRTSGAYEQYF. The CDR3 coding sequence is TGTGCCAGCAGACGGACTAGCGGTGCCTACGAGCAGTACTTC.

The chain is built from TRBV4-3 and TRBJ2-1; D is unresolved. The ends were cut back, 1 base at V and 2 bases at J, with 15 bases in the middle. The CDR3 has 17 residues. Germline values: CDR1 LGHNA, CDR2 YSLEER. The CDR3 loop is CASSQGMAAGPYNEQFF. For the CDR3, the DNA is TGCGCCAGCAGCCAAGGCATGGCGGCAGGACCCTACAATGAGCAGTTCTTC.

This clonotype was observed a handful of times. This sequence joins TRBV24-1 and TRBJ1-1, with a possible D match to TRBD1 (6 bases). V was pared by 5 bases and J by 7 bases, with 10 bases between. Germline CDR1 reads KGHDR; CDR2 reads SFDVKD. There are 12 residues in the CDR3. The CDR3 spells CATSGLDSEAFF. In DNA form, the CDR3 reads TGTGCCACCAGTGGGCTGGACAGTGAAGCTTTCTTT.

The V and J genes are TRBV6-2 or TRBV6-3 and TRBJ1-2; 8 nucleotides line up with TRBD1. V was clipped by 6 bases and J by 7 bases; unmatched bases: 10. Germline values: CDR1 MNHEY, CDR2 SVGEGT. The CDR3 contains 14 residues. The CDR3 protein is CASSPTGEAAGYTF. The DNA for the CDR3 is TGTGCCAGCAGCCCGACAGGGGAGGCGGCTGGCTACACCTTC.

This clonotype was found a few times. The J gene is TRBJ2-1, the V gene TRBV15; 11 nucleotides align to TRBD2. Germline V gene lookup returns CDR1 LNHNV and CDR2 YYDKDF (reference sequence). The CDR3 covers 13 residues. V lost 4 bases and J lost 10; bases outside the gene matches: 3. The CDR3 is CATSTGTSGEQFF. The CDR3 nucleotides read TGTGCCACCAGCACAGGGACTAGCGGCGAGCAGTTCTTC.

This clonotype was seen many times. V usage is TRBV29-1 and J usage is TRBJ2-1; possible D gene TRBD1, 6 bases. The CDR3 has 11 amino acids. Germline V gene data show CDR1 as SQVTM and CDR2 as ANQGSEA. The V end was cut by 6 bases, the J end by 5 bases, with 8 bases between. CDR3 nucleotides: TGCAGCGTGGACAGAAACAATGAGCAGTTCTTC. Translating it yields CSVDRNNEQFF.

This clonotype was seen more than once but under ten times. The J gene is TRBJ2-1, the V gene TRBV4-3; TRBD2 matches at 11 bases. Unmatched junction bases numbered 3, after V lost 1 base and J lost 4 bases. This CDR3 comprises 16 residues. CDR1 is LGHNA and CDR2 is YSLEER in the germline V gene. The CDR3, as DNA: TGCGCCAGCAGCCAAGGACTAGCGGGGAGGTACAATGAGCAGTTCTTC. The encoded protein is CASSQGLAGRYNEQFF.

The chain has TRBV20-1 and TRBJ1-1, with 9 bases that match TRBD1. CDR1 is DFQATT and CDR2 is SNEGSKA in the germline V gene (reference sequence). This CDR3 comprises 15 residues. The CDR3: CSAQGAGGMNTEAFF. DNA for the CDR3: TGCAGCGCACAGGGGGCGGGGGGCATGAACACTGAAGCTTTCTTT.

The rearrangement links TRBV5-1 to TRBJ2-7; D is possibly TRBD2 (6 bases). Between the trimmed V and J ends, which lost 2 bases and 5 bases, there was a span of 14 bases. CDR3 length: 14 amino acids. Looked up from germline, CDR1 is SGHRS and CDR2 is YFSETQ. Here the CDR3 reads CASSFGGFVDEQYF. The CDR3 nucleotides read TGCGCCAGCAGCTTTGGGGGGTTTGTCGACGAGCAGTACTTC.

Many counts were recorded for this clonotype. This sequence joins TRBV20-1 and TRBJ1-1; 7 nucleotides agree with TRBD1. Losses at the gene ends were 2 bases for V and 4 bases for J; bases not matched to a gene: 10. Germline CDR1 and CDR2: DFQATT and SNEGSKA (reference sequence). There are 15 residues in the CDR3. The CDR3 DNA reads TGCAGTGCTAGAACTCGGGTAGGGGGCATCACTGAAGCTTTCTTT. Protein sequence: CSARTRVGGITEAFF.

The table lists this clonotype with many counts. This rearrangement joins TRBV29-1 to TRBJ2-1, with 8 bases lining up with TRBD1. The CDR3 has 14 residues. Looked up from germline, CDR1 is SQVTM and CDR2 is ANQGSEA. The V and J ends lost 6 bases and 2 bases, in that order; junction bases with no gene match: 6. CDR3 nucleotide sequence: TGCAGCGTGAAAGGGACAGGTCCCTACAATGAGCAGTTCTTC. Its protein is CSVKGTGPYNEQFF.

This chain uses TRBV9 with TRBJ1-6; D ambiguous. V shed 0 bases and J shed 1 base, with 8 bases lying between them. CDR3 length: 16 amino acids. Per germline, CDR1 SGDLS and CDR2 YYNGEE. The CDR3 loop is CASSVEPFSYNSPLHF. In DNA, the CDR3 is TGTGCCAGCAGCGTAGAGCCCTTTTCCTATAATTCACCCCTCCACTTT.

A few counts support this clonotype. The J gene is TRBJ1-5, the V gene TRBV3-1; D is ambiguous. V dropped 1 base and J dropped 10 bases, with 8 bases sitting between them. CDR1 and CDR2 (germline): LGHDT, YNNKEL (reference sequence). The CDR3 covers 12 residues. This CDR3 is CASSQGSQPQHF. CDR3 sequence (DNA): TGTGCCAGCAGCCAAGGGTCTCAACCCCAGCATTTT.

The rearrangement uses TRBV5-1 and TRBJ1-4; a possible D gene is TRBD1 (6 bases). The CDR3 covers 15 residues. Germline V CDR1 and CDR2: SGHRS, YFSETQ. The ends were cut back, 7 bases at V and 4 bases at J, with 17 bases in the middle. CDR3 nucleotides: TGCGCCAGCCGACGGGAAGGACAGCTTAATGAAAAACTGTTTTTT. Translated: CASRREGQLNEKLFF.

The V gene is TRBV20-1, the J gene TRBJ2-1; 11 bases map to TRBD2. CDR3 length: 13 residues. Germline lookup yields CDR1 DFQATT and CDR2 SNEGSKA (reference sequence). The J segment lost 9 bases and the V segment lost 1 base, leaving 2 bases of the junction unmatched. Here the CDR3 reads CSARGLAGGEQFF. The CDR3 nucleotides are TGCAGTGCTAGAGGTCTAGCGGGAGGTGAGCAGTTCTTC.

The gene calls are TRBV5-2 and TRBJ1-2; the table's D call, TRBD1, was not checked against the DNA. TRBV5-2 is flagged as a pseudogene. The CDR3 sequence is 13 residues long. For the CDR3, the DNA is TGTGCCATGGGCCCCGGGGACGGCTGTGGCTACACCTTC. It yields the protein CAMGPGDGCGYTF.

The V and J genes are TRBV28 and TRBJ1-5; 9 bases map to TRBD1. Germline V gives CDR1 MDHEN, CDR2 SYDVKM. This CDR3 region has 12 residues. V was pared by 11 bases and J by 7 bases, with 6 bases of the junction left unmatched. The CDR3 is CASTGGGQPQHF. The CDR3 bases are TGTGCCTCAACAGGGGGCGGACAGCCCCAGCATTTT.

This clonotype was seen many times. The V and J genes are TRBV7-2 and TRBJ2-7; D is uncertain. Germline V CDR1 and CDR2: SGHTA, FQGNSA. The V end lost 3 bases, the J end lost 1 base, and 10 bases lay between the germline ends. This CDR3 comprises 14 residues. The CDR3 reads CASSLGGLSYEQYF. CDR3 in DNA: TGTGCCAGCAGCTTGGGTGGGCTATCCTACGAGCAGTACTTC.

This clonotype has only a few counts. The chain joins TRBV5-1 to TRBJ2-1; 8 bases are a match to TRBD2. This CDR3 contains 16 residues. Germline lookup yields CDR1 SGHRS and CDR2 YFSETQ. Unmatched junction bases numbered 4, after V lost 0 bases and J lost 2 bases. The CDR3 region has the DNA TGCGCCAGCAGCTTGGCCGAGCGGGAGCCCTACAATGAGCAGTTCTTC. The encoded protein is CASSLAEREPYNEQFF.

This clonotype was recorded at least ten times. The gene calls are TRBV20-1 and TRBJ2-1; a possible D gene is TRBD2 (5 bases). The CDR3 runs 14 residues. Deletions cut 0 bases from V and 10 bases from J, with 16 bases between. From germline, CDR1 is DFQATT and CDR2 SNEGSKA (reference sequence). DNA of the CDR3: TGCAGTGCTAGAGATTTCCGGACTCCTCGAGAGCAGTTCTTC. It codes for CSARDFRTPREQFF.